This note documents a single T cell receptor beta chain sequence. Its target is not known. V lost 1 base, J lost 3 bases, and 9 bases stayed unmatched. Germline V CDR1 and CDR2: MNHEY, SMNVEV (reference sequence). This CDR3 region has 17 residues. A multiplex PCR was run with 60 Vbeta primers and 13 Jbeta primers. This table comes from immunoSEQ multiplex PCR, and its TCRdb copy is limited to in-frame clones, with some not included. Here the sample spans about 170,000 clones, 76% being singletons. The data were taken from a study of cytomegalovirus exposure and HLA in healthy donors. Findings and caveats of the study: Follow-up analysis seemed to connect common viral pathogens with several of the most significant clusters identified.

The source material was PBMCs. This TCR came from a female donor in good health and CMV-seronegative. The rearrangement uses TRBV27 and TRBJ1-2; TRBD1 matches 9 bases. Written as DNA, the CDR3 is TGTGCCAGCAGTTTATGGGTACGACAGGGGGAAGACTATGGCTACACCTTC. Protein product: CASSLWVRQGEDYGYTF.